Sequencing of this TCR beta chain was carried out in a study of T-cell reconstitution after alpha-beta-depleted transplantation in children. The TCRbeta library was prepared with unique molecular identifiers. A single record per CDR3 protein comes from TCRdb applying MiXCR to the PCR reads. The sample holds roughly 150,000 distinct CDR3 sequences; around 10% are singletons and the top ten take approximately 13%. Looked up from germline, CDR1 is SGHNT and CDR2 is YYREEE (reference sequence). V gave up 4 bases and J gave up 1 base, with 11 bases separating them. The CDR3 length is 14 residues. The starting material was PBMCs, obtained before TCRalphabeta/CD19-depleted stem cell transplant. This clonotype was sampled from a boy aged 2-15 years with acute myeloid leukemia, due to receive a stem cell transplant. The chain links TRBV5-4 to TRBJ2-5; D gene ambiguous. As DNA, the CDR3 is TGTGCCAGCAGCCTCGGACCCCGCCAAGAGACCCAGTACTTC. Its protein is CASSLGPRQETQYF.